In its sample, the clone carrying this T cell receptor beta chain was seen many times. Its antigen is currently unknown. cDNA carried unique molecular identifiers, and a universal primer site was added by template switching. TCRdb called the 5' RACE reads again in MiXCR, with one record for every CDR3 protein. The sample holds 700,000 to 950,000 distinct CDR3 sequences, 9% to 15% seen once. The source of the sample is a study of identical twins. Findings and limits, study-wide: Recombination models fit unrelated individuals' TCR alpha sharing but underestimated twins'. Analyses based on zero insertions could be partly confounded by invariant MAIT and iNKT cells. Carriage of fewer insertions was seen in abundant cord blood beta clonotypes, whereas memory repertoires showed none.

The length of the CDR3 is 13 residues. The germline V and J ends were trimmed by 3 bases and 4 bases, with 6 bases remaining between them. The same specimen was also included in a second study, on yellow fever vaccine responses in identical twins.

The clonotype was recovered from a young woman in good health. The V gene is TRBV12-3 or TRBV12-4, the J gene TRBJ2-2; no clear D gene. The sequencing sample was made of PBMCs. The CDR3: CASSFSSTGELFF. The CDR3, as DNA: TGTGCCAGCAGTTTTTCTAGCACCGGGGAGCTGTTTTTT.